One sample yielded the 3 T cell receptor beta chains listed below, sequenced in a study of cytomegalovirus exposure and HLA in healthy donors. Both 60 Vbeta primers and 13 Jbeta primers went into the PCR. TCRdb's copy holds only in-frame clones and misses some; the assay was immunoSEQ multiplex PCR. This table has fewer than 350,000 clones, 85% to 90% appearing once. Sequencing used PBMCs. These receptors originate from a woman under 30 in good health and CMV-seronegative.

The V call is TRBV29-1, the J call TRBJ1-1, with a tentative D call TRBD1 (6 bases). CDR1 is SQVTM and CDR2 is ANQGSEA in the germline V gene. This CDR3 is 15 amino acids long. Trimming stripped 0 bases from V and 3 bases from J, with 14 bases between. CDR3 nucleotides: TGCAGCGTTGAAGATTATGCACAGGGATACACTGAAGCTTTCTTT. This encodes CSVEDYAQGYTEAFF.

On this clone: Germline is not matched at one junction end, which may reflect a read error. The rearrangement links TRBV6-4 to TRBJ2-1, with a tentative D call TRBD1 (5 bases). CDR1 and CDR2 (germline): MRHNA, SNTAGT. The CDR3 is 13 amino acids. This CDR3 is CASSLTAYNEQFF. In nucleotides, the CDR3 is TGTGCCAGCAGCTTGACAGCCTATAATGAGCAGTTCTTC.

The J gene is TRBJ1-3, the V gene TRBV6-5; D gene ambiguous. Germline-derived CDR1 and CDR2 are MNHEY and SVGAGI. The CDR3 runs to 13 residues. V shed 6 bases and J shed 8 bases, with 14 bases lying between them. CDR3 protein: CASRPHEGDTIYF. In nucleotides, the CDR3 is TGTGCCAGCAGACCCCATGAGGGAGACACCATATATTTT.